Reported below is one T cell receptor beta chain. Its antigen remains unidentified. The germline CDR1 and CDR2 sequences are DFQATT and SNEGSKA (reference sequence). CDR3 size: 13 residues. V was pared by 5 bases and J by 0 bases, with 11 bases between. The source of the sample is a study of blood T cells in healthy people across ages. Study-level results: The fall in TCR beta diversity per million T cells was roughly linear with age.

Primed by a sample-barcoded 5' primer and a J-beta primer mix, a second PCR proceeded for 7 to 11 cycles. Each cDNA molecule received a tag from a template-switch adaptor that had 12 random nucleotides. Samples each returned at least 3 million CDR3-containing paired-end reads. MiXCR was run by TCRdb on the 5' RACE reads, yielding one entry per CDR3 protein. The table includes about 1.8 million distinct CDR3 sequences, around half detected once. Each sample yielded at least 6 micrograms of PBMC total RNA. This sequence joins TRBV20-1 and TRBJ2-7; D is possibly TRBD1 (5 bases). Input material: blood. The receptor comes from a woman aged 40 to 50 in good health. The DNA of the CDR3 is TGCAGTGCTGCAGGGCCTAGCTCCTACGAGCAGTACTTC. Protein sequence: CSAAGPSSYEQYF.